This T cell receptor (beta chain) appears in the sequencing data of a study of shared clonotypes between healthy human individuals. Overall study findings and caveats: The represented genetic and exposure-history diversity was limited by the small number of donors.

All of the donors resided in Nashville, Tennessee, and each was a Caucasian adult. The count of this clone is one. Its target is not known. Deep-level settings were used for running the assay. Each subset's genomic DNA was split evenly across several immunoSEQ plates. Profiled with immunoSEQ multiplex PCR; TCRdb holds only in-frame clones, not every one. The profile covers approximately 480,000 clones, with nearly 80% appearing a single time and about 12% taken by the ten largest. Trimming stripped 3 bases from V and 4 bases from J, with 12 bases between. The CDR3 sequence is 13 residues long. CDR1 and CDR2 (germline): SQVTM, ANQGSEA.

The chain couples TRBV29-1 to TRBJ1-2; a weak D match, TRBD1 (5 bases). Input material: PBMCs. The clonotype originates from a woman in her thirties or forties in good health. Some clones in this sample may be carry-over from other donors' samples. CDR3 nucleotides: TGCAGCGTTGATTCAGGGCACTCCTATGGCTACACCTTC. Amino acid sequence: CSVDSGHSYGYTF.